Listed below are T cell receptor beta chains from one sample, sequenced in a study of T cells expressing NK-cell markers. For each CDR3 protein, TCRdb gives one entry from its re-call of the 5' RACE reads, without DNA. The sample has approximately 440,000 distinct CDR3 sequences. The sequenced sample consisted of blood T cells: a sorted CD56 or NKG2C T cell subset, CD4+ or CD8+ T cells, or bulk PBMC T cells (not recorded which). The receptors derive from a woman aged 45-60 years in good health. CDR3s include the opening cysteine and the closing phenylalanine or tryptophan.

j_call	v_call	cdr3_aa
TRBJ2-2	TRBV19	CASSPQGRAGELFF
TRBJ2-6	TRBV5-6	CASSFKGTGLSGANVLTF
TRBJ1-1	TRBV6-2/TRBV6-3	CASSIRGGKNTEAFF
TRBJ2-2	TRBV4-2	CASSQGLVGTGELFF
TRBJ1-2	TRBV7-9	CASSSVVQNYGYTF
TRBJ2-2	TRBV24-1	CATSQSNTGELFF
TRBJ1-5	TRBV7-8	CASSLGSFSNQPQHF
TRBJ2-7	TRBV12-3/TRBV12-4	CASSFSGSSPYEQYF
TRBJ2-1	TRBV28	CASSVVRDHKKSNEQFF
TRBJ1-1	TRBV18	CASSPLKAMNTEAFF
TRBJ2-1	TRBV14	CASSQDWERNEQFF
TRBJ2-1	TRBV5-6	CASSLLFRLGALGEQFF
TRBJ2-3	TRBV3-1	CASSQGGRYTQYF
TRBJ2-7	TRBV18	CASSPLGSTYEQYF
TRBJ1-3	TRBV13	CASSYRVIAGNTIYF
TRBJ2-3	TRBV29-1	CSVETDSTDTQYF
TRBJ2-3	TRBV4-2	CASSLSGTSGGDYTDTQYF
TRBJ1-4	TRBV29-1	CSVARGTGDEKLFF
TRBJ2-1	TRBV27	CASSRKGSYNEQFF
TRBJ2-1	TRBV20-1	CSASLPAGAYNEQFF
TRBJ1-4	TRBV19	CASSQIGDSEKLFF
TRBJ2-5	TRBV11-2	CASSLRPQETQYF
TRBJ2-7	TRBV29-1	CSVRIGTSSYEQYF
TRBJ1-5	TRBV25-1	CASSSLGGLDQPQHF
TRBJ2-2	TRBV11-2	CASAPRLNTGELFF
TRBJ1-2	TRBV6-1	CASSEARPTANYGYTF
TRBJ2-1	TRBV9	CASSPLGAYNEQFF
TRBJ2-1	TRBV20-1	CSASRVYNEQFF
TRBJ1-3	TRBV12-3/TRBV12-4	CASSLGGQGSGNTIYF
TRBJ2-3	TRBV10-2	CASSDPKADTQYF
TRBJ1-1	TRBV27	CASIGGNTEAFF
TRBJ2-1	TRBV7-9	CASSFRPPPYNEQFF
TRBJ2-2	TRBV12-3/TRBV12-4	CASSFGGTGELFF
TRBJ1-1	TRBV5-8	CASSLAVKNTEAFF
TRBJ2-5	TRBV6-1	CASGNRKETQYF
TRBJ2-3	TRBV5-1	CASSLGQAEGTDTQYF
TRBJ2-5	TRBV5-6	CASTQDLSGGPQYF
TRBJ2-1	TRBV15	CATRASGSSDEQFF
TRBJ2-3	TRBV29-1	CSVDGRPTDTQYF
TRBJ1-1	TRBV12-3/TRBV12-4	CASGLPNTEAFF
TRBJ2-7	TRBV5-6	CASSPLAGLAVYEQYF
TRBJ2-6	TRBV10-3	CAISGLVQGLSGANVLTF
TRBJ1-2	TRBV20-1	CSAESSANYGYTF
TRBJ2-2	TRBV6-5	CASSYGWAANTGELFF
TRBJ2-1	TRBV20-1	CSARDPRSSGASYNEQFF
TRBJ2-2	TRBV3-1	CASRDYRVVNTGELFF
TRBJ2-5	TRBV15	CATSRDRVKETQYF
TRBJ1-1	TRBV12-3/TRBV12-4	CASSLGSSGEKGAFF
TRBJ1-1	TRBV29-1	CSVGFFSAEAFF
TRBJ1-3	TRBV29-1	CSVEEGQGGATIYF
TRBJ1-3	TRBV12-5	CASGLYPGNTIYF
TRBJ2-2	TRBV7-2	CASSLLGGSTGELFF
TRBJ2-1	TRBV10-3	CAIRPGLAANNEQFF
TRBJ2-3	TRBV4-1	CASSQPGTHREGDTQYF
TRBJ2-1	TRBV6-1	CASSEKSNEQFF
TRBJ1-4	TRBV7-2	CASSLDVYAEKLFF
TRBJ2-5	TRBV10-3	CAISDLGSRETQYF
TRBJ2-3	TRBV7-9	CASSRDKAADTQYF